A single sample is the source of the 17 T cell receptor beta chains below, sequenced in a study of early T cells in non-severe SARS-CoV-2 infection. TCRdb itself ran the 5' RACE reads through MiXCR, one entry per CDR3 protein. The sample comprises 45,000 to 50,000 distinct CDR3 sequences, 6.5% of which are singletons, and about 3% rests with the top ten. Sequenced material: whole blood, taken at baseline. Receptor source: an adult who was a healthcare worker with PCR-confirmed SARS-CoV-2 infection or an uninfected control (not recorded which).

In this sample, this clonotype turned up many times. The V and J genes are TRBV19 and TRBJ2-2; TRBD1 is a possible D gene (5 bases). From germline, CDR1 is LNHDA and CDR2 SQIVND (reference sequence). V dropped 3 bases and J dropped 3 bases, with 8 bases sitting between them. The CDR3 loop spans 14 amino acids. The CDR3 here is CASSIRVDTGELFF. CDR3 nucleotide sequence: TGTGCCAGTAGTATCAGGGTGGACACCGGGGAGCTGTTTTTT.

This clonotype was seen only a few times. The chain has TRBV12-3 or TRBV12-4 and TRBJ1-5; maybe TRBD1 (6 bases). V lost 6 bases and J lost 5, with 11 bases in between. This CDR3 comprises 13 residues. The CDR3 bases are TGTGCCAGCAGCCGAACAGGGTATCAGCCCCAGCATTTT. Encoded protein: CASSRTGYQPQHF.

This clonotype was recorded many times. CDR3 sequence: CAISATGNQPQHF. DNA for the CDR3: TGTGCCATCAGTGCGACAGGAAATCAGCCCCAGCATTTT. The chain is built from TRBV10-3 and TRBJ1-5; D may be TRBD1 (6 bases). CDR1 is ENHRY and CDR2 is SYGVKD in the germline V gene. The V and J ends lost 4 bases and 4 bases respectively, with 8 bases between them. The CDR3 length is 13 residues.

The chain employs TRBV9 and TRBJ2-3, with 10 bases fitting TRBD2. V trimming: 3 bases; J trimming: 5 bases; junction bases outside the gene matches: 6. The CDR3 consists of 15 residues. Germline CDR1 is SGDLS and CDR2 is YYNGEE. The CDR3: CASSAQRGGVDTQYF. As DNA, the CDR3 is TGTGCCAGCAGCGCACAGCGGGGGGGCGTAGATACGCAGTATTTT.

The table lists this clonotype with a few counts. The CDR3 DNA reads as TGTGCCAGCAGCTACACGGCCGGAGTCTCGCAGTATTTT. It translates to CASSYTAGVSQYF. V and J are TRBV14 and TRBJ2-3; D not resolved. The CDR3 has 13 residues. Trimming removed 5 bases at V and 10 bases at J, with 16 bases between. The germline V gene has CDR1 SGHDN and CDR2 FVKESK.

This clonotype was counted ten times or more. This rearrangement joins TRBV18 to TRBJ2-1; D not resolved. With 3 bases removed from V and 0 bases from J, the gap between germline ends came to 15 bases. The length of the CDR3 is 17 residues. Germline V gene lookup returns CDR1 KGHSH and CDR2 LQKENI. CDR3 region: CASSPNQGRSSYNEQFF. Written as DNA, the CDR3 is TGTGCCAGCTCACCCAACCAAGGACGCAGCTCCTACAATGAGCAGTTCTTC.

Many counts were recorded for this clonotype. V gene TRBV12-5 combines with J gene TRBJ1-1; D is undetermined. The CDR3 extends over 14 amino acids. Deletions cut 0 bases from V and 1 base from J, with 6 bases between. The germline V gene encodes CDR1 LGHNT and CDR2 FRNRAP. The chain's CDR3 is CASGLVLTNTEAFF. For the CDR3, the DNA is TGTGCTAGTGGTTTGGTACTGACGAACACTGAAGCTTTCTTT.

In its sample, this clonotype was seen a few times. The chain recombines TRBV5-1 with TRBJ2-1, with D perhaps assigned TRBD1 or TRBD2 (5 bases each). The CDR3 length is 15 residues. V lost 5 bases to trimming and J lost 4 bases, with 16 bases between them. CDR1 is SGHRS and CDR2 is YFSETQ in the germline V gene. CDR3 DNA: TGCGCCAGCAGACCCGGGGCGGGTCAATACAATGAGCAGTTCTTC. Translating it yields CASRPGAGQYNEQFF.

There are a few counts of this clonotype. The CDR3 spells CSARRGTVSNQPQHF. The CDR3 nucleotides read TGCAGTGCTAGGCGGGGGACAGTTAGCAATCAGCCCCAGCATTTT. This chain links TRBV20-1 with TRBJ1-5, with TRBD1 identical over 7 bases. CDR3 length: 15 residues. The junction had 5 bases not matched to a gene; V was cut back by 3 bases and J by 0 bases. Germline-derived CDR1 and CDR2 are DFQATT and SNEGSKA (reference sequence).

Many counts were recorded for this clonotype. This sequence joins TRBV11-2 and TRBJ2-4, with a possible D match to TRBD1 (6 bases). Per germline, CDR1 SGHAT and CDR2 FQNNGV. The CDR3 is made up of 12 amino acids. The germline V and J ends were trimmed by 4 bases and 8 bases, with 9 bases remaining between them. CDR3 DNA sequence: TGTGCCAGCAGCTCACAGGGATACATTCAGTACTTC. It specifies CASSSQGYIQYF.

This clonotype came up many times. The gene calls are TRBV6-1 and TRBJ2-7; TRBD2 might be the D (6 bases). The CDR3 is made up of 15 amino acids. Germline assignment: CDR1 MNHNS and CDR2 SASEGT. Trimming shortened V by 0 bases and J by 5 bases, and 14 bases separated the two germline ends. The CDR3 DNA sequence: TGTGCCAGCAGTGAAGCATCGGTCGGGGGTAACGAGCAGTACTTC. This encodes CASSEASVGGNEQYF.

This clonotype has a handful of counts. This chain connects TRBV3-1 to TRBJ2-1; 14 bases match TRBD2. The V segment lost 1 base and the J segment 1 base; nucleotides outside the gene matches: 9. This CDR3 spans 20 amino acids. CDR1 and CDR2 from the germline V gene are LGHDT and YNNKEL (reference sequence). CDR3 loop: CASSQVGGLAGEPSYNEQFF. The CDR3 nucleotides are TGTGCCAGCAGCCAAGTTGGGGGACTAGCGGGGGAGCCTTCCTACAATGAGCAGTTCTTC.

This clonotype was detected ten times or more. This chain uses TRBV20-1 with TRBJ2-1; D perhaps matches TRBD1 (6 bases). The V gene lost 0 bases and the J gene lost 4 bases, with 13 bases spanning the gap. This CDR3 has 15 residues. Germline CDR1 DFQATT, CDR2 SNEGSKA (reference sequence). CDR3 nucleotides: TGCAGTGCTAGAGAGGGGGCAGGGACGTACAATGAGCAGTTCTTC. It is translated as CSAREGAGTYNEQFF.

This clonotype was counted ten times or more. J is TRBJ1-2 and V is TRBV5-6; 8 nucleotides match TRBD1. After removal of 3 bases from V and 7 bases from J, the junction contained 8 bases not matched to a gene. Germline lookup yields CDR1 SGHDT and CDR2 YYEEEE. There are 14 residues in the CDR3. For the CDR3, the DNA is TGTGCCAGCAGCTACGACAGGGGCGGTGCTGGCTACACCTTC. Translated: CASSYDRGGAGYTF.

This clonotype was detected ten times or more. The chain carries TRBV5-1 and TRBJ2-7; 8 nucleotides line up with TRBD1. Unmatched junction bases numbered 4, after V lost 5 bases and J lost 3 bases. The CDR3 runs to 13 residues. Germline V gene sequence: CDR1 SGHRS, CDR2 YFSETQ. As DNA, the CDR3 is TGCGCCAGCAGGAAGACAGGGGACTACGAGCAGTACTTC. Translating it yields CASRKTGDYEQYF.

This clonotype was detected many times. As DNA, the CDR3 is TGTGCCAGCAGCTCTCGGACTCGAACTCAAGAGACCCAGTACTTC. Translated: CASSSRTRTQETQYF. The rearrangement joins TRBV5-4 to TRBJ2-5; a possible D gene is TRBD2 (5 bases). With 3 bases removed from V and 2 bases from J, the gap between germline ends came to 14 bases. This CDR3 has 15 residues. Germline-derived CDR1 and CDR2 are SGHNT and YYREEE (reference sequence).

The rearrangement joins TRBV12-3 or TRBV12-4 to TRBJ2-2, with TRBD2 matching over 11 bases. The length of the CDR3 is 17 residues. V shed 2 bases and J 5 bases; nucleotides not matched to a gene: 7. The CDR3 region has the DNA TGTGCCAGCAGTTTATCTCCGGGACTAGCGGATACCGGGGAGCTGTTTTTT. It translates to CASSLSPGLADTGELFF.